Below, 8 T cell receptor beta chains from the same sample are listed, as sequenced in a study of cytomegalovirus exposure and HLA in healthy donors. This PCR relied on a set of 60 Vbeta primers and 13 Jbeta primers. Using immunoSEQ multiplex PCR, the repertoire was profiled, and TCRdb retains in-frame clones only, with some absent. The sample has roughly 200,000 clones; around 77% are singletons. The sequenced material came from PBMCs. The origin of the receptors is a man in his sixties in good health and CMV-seronegative.

This chain uses TRBV23-1 with TRBJ1-1, with 9 bases matching TRBD1. TRBV23-1 is identified as an open reading frame with a role that is uncertain. Trimming cost V 4 bases and J 6 bases; bases outside gene matches: 18. This CDR3 contains 18 residues. In DNA form, the CDR3 reads TGCGCCAGCAGTCCCCCCCGGGACAGGGCGCCGGGGGTGGCTGAAGCTTTCTTT. It encodes CASSPPRDRAPGVAEAFF.

The gene calls are TRBV7-3 and TRBJ2-1, with D tentatively TRBD2 (6 bases). Germline loops: CDR1 SGHTA, CDR2 FQGTGA. The CDR3 totals 16 residues. V lost 3 bases to trimming and J lost 1 base, with 13 bases between them. CDR3 protein: CASSLGLRGSYNEQFF. The CDR3 DNA reads as TGTGCCAGCAGCTTGGGACTCCGGGGGTCCTACAATGAGCAGTTCTTC.

The chain links TRBV5-1 to TRBJ1-1, with D perhaps matching TRBD1 (6 bases). Germline CDR1 is SGHRS and CDR2 is YFSETQ. Trimming shortened V by 2 bases and J by 1 base, and 9 bases separated the two germline ends. This CDR3 region has 14 residues. Written as DNA, the CDR3 is TGCGCCAGCAGCTTTCAGACAGGGAACACTGAAGCTTTCTTT. Protein: CASSFQTGNTEAFF.

This chain links TRBV29-1 with TRBJ1-1; maybe TRBD1 (6 bases). The length of the CDR3 is 13 residues. In germline, CDR1 is SQVTM, CDR2 ANQGSEA. Between the trimmed V and J ends, which lost 1 base and 10 bases, there was a span of 16 bases. In nucleotides, the CDR3 is TGCAGCGTTGAAGCCAATAACAGGGCAGGAGCTTTCTTT. It is translated as CSVEANNRAGAFF.

The chain uses TRBV5-6 and TRBJ2-1; 8 positions agree with TRBD2. CDR3 length: 14 residues. Germline V lookup: CDR1 SGHDT, CDR2 YYEEEE. Germline trimming cut 2 bases from V and 6 bases from J; bases unmatched to any gene: 4. The CDR3 sequence: CASSLPSGSNEQFF. The CDR3 DNA reads as TGTGCCAGCAGCTTACCAAGCGGGAGCAATGAGCAGTTCTTC.

The rearrangement uses TRBV28 and TRBJ2-7; 7 bases are a match to TRBD2. V was pared by 2 bases and J by 5 bases, with 15 bases of the junction left unmatched. From germline, CDR1 is MDHEN and CDR2 SYDVKM. The CDR3 consists of 17 residues. CDR3 region: CASSLGGGGSGLNEQYF. CDR3 nucleotides: TGTGCCAGCAGTTTAGGAGGAGGCGGGAGCGGATTGAACGAGCAGTACTTC.

The V gene is TRBV19, the J gene TRBJ1-5, with 7 bases matching TRBD1. After removal of 5 bases from V and 4 bases from J, the junction contained 5 bases not matched to a gene. Germline-derived CDR1 and CDR2 are LNHDA and SQIVND (reference sequence). This CDR3 has 14 residues. The CDR3 protein is CASSQQGNNQPQHF. CDR3 DNA sequence: TGTGCCAGTAGTCAACAGGGGAATAATCAGCCCCAGCATTTT.

The CDR3 region is CASSLAGGKEETQYF. CDR3 in DNA: TGCGCCAGCAGCTTGGCGGGAGGGAAAGAAGAGACCCAGTACTTC. This chain uses TRBV5-1 with TRBJ2-5; TRBD2 matches at 8 bases. The ends lost 0 bases at V and 3 bases at J; junction bases unmatched: 4. Germline V gene data show CDR1 as SGHRS and CDR2 as YFSETQ. This CDR3 has 15 residues.